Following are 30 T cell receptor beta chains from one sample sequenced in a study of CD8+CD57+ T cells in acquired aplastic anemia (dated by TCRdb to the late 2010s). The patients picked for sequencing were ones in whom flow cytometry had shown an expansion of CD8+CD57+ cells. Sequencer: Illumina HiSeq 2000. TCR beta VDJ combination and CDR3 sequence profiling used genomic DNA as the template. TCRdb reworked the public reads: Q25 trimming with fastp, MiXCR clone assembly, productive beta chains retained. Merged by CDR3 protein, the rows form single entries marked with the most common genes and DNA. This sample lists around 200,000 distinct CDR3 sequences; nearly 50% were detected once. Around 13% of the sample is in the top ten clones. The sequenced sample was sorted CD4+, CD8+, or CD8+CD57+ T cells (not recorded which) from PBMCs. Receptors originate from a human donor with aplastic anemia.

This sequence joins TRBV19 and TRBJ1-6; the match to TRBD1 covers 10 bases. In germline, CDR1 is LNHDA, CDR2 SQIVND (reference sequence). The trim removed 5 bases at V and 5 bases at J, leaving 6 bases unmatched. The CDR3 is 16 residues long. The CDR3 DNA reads TGTGCCAGTAGTCCGACGACAGGGGGCAATAATTCACCCCTCCACTTT. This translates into CASSPTTGGNNSPLHF.

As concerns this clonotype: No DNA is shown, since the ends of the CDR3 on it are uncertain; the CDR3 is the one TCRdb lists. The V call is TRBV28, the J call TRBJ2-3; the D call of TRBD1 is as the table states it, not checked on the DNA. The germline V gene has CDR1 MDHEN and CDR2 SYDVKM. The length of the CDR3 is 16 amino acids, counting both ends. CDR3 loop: CASSILGGQSTDTQYF.

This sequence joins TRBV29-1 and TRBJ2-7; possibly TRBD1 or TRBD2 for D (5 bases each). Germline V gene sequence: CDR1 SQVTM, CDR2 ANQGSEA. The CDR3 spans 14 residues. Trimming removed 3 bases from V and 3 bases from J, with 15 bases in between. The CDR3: CSVEAGTANYEQYF. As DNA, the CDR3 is TGCAGCGTTGAGGCCGGGACGGCGAACTACGAGCAGTACTTC.

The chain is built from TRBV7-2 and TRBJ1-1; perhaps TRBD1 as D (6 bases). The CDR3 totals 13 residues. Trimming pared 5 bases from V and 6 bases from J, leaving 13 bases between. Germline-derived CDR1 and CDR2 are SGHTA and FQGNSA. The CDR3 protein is CASSPGSGAEAFF. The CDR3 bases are TGTGCCAGCAGCCCTGGCTCAGGGGCTGAAGCTTTCTTT.

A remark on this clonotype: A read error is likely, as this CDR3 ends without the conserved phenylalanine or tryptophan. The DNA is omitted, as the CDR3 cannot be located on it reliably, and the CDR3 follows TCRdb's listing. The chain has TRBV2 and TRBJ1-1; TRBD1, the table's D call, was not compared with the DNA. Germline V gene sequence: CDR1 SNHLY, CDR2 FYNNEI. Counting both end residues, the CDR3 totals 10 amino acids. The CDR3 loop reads CASSEGTGII.

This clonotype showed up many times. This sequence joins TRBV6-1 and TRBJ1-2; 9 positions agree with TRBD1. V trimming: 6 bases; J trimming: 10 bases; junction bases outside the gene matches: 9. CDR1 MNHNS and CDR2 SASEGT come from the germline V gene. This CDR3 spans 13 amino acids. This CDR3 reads CASRAYRGPDYTF. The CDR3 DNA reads TGTGCCAGCAGGGCCTACAGGGGGCCAGACTACACCTTC.

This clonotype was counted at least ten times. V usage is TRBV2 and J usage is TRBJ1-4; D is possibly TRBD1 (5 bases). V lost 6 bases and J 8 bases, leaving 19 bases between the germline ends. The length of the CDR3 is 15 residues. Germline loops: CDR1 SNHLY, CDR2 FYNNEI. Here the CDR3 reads CASSATPGGWEKLFF. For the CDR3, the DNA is TGTGCCAGCAGCGCCACTCCGGGGGGTTGGGAAAAACTGTTTTTT.

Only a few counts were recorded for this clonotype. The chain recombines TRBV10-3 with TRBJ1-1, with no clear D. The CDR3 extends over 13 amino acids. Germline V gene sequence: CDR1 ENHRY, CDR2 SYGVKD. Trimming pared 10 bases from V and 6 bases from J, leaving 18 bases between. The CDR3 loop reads CATQGGSIAEAFF. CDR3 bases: TGTGCCACCCAAGGTGGGAGTATCGCTGAAGCTTTCTTT.

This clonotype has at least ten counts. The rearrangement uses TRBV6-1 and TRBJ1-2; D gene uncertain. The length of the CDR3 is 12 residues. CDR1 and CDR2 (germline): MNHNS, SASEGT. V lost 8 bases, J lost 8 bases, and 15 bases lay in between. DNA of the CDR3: TGTGCCAGCGCTGAAGGATCGGCAGGCTACACCTTC. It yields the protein CASAEGSAGYTF.

This CDR3 reads CASSWTGTGGYTF. CDR3 nucleotide sequence: TGTGCCAGCAGTTGGACGGGGACTGGGGGCTACACCTTC. This rearrangement joins TRBV2 to TRBJ1-2, with a tentative D call TRBD1 (5 bases). Germline V gene sequence: CDR1 SNHLY, CDR2 FYNNEI. Deletions cut 5 bases from V and 8 bases from J, with 15 bases between. The CDR3 length is 13 residues.

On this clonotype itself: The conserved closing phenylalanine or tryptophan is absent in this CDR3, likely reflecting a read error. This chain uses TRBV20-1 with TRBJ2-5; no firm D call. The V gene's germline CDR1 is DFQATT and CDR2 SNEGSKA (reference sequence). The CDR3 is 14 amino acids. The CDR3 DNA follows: TGCAGCAGTGAGGAAGGGATTCAACGGAAGACCCAGTACCTC. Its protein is CSSEEGIQRKTQYL.

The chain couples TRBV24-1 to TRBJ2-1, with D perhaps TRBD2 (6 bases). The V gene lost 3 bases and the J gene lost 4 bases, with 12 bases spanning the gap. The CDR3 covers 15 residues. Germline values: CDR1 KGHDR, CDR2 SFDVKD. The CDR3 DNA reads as TGTGCCACCAGTGATCCGCGTGGGACTTACAATGAGCAGTTCTTC. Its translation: CATSDPRGTYNEQFF.

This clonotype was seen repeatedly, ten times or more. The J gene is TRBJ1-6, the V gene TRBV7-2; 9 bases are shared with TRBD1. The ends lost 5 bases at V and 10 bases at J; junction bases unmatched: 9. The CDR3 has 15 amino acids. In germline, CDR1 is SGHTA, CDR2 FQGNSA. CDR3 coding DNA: TGTGCCAGCAGCGCTGGACAGGGGACCTTCTCACCCCTCCACTTT. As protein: CASSAGQGTFSPLHF.

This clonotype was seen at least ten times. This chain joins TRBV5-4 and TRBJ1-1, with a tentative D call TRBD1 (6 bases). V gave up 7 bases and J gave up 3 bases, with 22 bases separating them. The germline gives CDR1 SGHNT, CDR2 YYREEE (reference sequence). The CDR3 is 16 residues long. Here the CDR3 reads CASRPGGGRMDTEAFF. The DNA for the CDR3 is TGTGCCAGCCGCCCGGGCGGGGGGCGTATGGACACTGAAGCTTTCTTT.

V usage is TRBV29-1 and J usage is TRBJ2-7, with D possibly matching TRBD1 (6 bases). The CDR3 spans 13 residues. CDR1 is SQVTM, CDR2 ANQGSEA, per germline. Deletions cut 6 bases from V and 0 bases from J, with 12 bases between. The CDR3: CSVAPDSSYEQYF. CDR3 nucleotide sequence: TGCAGCGTAGCACCGGACAGCTCCTACGAGCAGTACTTC.

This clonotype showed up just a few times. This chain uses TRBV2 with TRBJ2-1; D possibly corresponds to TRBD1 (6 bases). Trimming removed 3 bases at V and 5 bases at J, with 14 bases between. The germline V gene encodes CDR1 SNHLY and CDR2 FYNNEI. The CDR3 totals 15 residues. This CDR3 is CASSDFNRADNEQFF. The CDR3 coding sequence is TGTGCCAGCAGTGACTTCAACAGGGCGGACAATGAGCAGTTCTTC. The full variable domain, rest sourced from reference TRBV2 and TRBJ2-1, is EPEVTQTPSHQVTQMGQEVILRCVPISNHLYFYWYRQILGQKVEFLVSFYNNEISEKSEIFDDQFSVERPDGSNFTLKIRSTKLEDSAMYFCASSDFNRADNEQFFGPGTRLTVL.

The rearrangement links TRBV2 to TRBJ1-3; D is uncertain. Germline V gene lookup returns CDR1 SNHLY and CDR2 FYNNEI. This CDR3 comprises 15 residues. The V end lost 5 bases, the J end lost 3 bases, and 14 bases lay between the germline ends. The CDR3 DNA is TGTGCCAGCAGTCATGAGGGTTTACGTGGAAACACCATATATTTT. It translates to CASSHEGLRGNTIYF.

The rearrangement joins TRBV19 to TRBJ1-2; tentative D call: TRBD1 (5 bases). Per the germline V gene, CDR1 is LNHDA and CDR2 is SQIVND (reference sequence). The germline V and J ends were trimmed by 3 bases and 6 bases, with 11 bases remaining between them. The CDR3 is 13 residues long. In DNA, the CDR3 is TGTGCCAGTAGTATGGAGGGGCGCAATGGCTACACCTTC. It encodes CASSMEGRNGYTF.

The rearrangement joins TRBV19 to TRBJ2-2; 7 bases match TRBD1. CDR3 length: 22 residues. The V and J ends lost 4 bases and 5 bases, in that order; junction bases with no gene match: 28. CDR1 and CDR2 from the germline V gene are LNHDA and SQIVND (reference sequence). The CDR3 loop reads CASSKTFTGDMAPRDWTGELFF. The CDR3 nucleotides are TGTGCCAGTAGTAAGACCTTTACAGGGGATATGGCCCCGCGAGATTGGACCGGGGAGCTGTTTTTT.

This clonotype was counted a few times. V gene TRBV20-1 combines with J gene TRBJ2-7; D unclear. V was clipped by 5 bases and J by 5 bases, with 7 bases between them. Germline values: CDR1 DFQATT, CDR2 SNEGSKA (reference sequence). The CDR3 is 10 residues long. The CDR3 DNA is TGCAGTGCTCAAAGAGACGAGCAGTACTTC. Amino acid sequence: CSAQRDEQYF.

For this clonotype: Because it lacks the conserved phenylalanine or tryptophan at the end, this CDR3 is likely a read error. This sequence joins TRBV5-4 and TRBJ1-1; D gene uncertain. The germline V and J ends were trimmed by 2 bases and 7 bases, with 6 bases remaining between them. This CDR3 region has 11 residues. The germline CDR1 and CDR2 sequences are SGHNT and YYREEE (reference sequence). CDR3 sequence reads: CASSFGNEAFL. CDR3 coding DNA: TGTGCCAGCAGCTTTGGGAATGAAGCTTTCCTT.

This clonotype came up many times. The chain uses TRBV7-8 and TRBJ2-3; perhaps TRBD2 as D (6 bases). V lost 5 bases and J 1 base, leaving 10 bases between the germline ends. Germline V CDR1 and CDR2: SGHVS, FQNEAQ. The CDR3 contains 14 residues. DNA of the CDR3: TGTGCCAGCAGCGACGGAGGGGGCACAGATACGCAGTATTTT. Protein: CASSDGGGTDTQYF.

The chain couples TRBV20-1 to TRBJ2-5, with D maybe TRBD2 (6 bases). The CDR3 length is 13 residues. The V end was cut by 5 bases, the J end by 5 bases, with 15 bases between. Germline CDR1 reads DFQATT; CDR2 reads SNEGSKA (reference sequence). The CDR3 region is CSASAGPGETQYF. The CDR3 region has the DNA TGCAGTGCTTCCGCGGGGCCAGGGGAGACCCAGTACTTC.

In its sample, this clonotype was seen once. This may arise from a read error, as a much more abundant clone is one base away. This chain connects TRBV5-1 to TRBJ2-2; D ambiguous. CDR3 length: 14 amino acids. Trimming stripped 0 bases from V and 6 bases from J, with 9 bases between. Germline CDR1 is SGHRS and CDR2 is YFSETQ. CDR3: CASSLVGSAGELFF. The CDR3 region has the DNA TGCGCCAGCAGCTTGGTTGGTTCTGCCGGGGAGCTGTTTTTT. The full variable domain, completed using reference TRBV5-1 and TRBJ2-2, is KAGVTQTPRYLIKTRGQQVTLSCSPISGHRSVSWYQQTPGQGLQFLFEYFSETQRNKGNFPGRFSGRQFSNSRSEMNVSTLELGDSALYLCASSLVGSAGELFFGEGSRLTVL.

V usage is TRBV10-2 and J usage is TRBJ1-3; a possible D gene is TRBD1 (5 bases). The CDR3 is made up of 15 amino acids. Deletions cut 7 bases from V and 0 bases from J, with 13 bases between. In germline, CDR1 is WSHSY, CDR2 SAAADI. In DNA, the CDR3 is TGCGCCAGCACCCTGGGACCGTCCTCTGGAAACACCATATATTTT. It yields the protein CASTLGPSSGNTIYF.

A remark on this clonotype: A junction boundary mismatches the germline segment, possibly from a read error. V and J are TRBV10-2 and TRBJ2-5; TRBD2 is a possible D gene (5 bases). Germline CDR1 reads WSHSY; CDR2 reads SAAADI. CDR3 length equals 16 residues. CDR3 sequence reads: CASSESRRGIQETQNF. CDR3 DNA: TGCGCCAGCAGTGAGTCCCGTAGAGGGATCCAAGAGACCCAGAACTTC.

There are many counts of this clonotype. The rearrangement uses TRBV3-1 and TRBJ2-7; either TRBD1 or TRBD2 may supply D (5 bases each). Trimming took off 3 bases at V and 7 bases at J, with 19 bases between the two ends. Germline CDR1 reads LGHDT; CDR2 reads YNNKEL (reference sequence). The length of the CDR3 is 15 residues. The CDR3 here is CASSHTGTGPREQYF. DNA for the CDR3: TGTGCCAGCAGCCATACCGGGACCGGCCCCCGGGAGCAGTACTTC.

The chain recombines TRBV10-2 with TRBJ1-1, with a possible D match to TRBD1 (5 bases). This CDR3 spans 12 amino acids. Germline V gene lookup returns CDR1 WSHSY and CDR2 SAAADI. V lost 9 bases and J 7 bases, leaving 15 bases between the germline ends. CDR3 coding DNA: TGCGCCAGTAAACTTGGGGGGAATGAAGCTTTCTTT. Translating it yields CASKLGGNEAFF.

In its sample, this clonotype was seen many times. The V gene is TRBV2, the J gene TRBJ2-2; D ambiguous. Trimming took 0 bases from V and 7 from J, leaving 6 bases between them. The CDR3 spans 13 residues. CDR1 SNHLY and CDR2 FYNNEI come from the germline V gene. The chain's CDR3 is CASSEAAGGELFF. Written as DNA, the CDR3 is TGTGCCAGCAGTGAAGCTGCCGGCGGGGAGCTGTTTTTT.

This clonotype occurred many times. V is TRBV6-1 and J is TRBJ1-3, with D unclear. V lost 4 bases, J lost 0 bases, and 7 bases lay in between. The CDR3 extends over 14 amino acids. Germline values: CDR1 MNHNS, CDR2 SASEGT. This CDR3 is CASSVGLSGNTIYF. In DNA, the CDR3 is TGTGCCAGCAGTGTGGGCCTCTCTGGAAACACCATATATTTT.